This T cell receptor beta chain emerged from a study of OX40 agonist ivuxolimab in advanced cancers. As for the study in general: Ivuxolimab doses were 0.01, 0.1, 0.3, 1.5, 3 or 10 mg/kg every 2 weeks. Study results and caveats: Expanded clones tended on average to be more numerous among CD8+ T cells than CD4+. In the 0.1 to 3.0 mg/kg range, CD4+ and CD8+ blood T cells had expanded clonally by week 6. Also present in some nonresponders was a low level of normalized T-cell clonal expansion.

About this clone: Its cognate antigen is unknown.

CDR1 and CDR2 (germline): MNHNS, SASEGT. Trimming pared 3 bases from V and 7 bases from J, leaving 13 bases between. The CDR3 covers 14 residues. Sequencing was performed with immunoSEQ multiplex PCR; in TCRdb, only in-frame clones are kept and a portion is missing. The sample has 90,000 to 100,000 clones, 89% seen once; the top ten hold about 0.31%. The sequenced sample was CD4+ or CD8+ T cells sorted from blood, obtained in a trial of the OX40 agonist ivuxolimab. The clonotype comes from an adult with an advanced solid tumor such as melanoma, head and neck, liver or kidney cancer. The chain has TRBV6-1 and TRBJ2-1; possible D gene TRBD1, 5 bases. The CDR3: CASSEGQGRNEQFF. The CDR3, as DNA: TGTGCCAGCAGTGAGGGGCAGGGTAGGAATGAGCAGTTCTTC.